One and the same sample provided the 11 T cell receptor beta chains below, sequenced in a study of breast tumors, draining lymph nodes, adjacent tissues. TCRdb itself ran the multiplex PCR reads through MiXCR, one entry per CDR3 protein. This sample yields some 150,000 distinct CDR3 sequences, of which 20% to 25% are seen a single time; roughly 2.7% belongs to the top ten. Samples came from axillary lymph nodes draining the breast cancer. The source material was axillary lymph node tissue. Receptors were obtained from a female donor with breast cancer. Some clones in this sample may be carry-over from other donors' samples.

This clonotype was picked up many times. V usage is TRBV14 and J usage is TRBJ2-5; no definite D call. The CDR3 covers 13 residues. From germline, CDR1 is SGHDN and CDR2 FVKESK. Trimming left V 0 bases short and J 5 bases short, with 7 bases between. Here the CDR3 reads CASSQDFLETQYF. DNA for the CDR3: TGTGCCAGCAGCCAAGATTTTTTGGAGACCCAGTACTTC.

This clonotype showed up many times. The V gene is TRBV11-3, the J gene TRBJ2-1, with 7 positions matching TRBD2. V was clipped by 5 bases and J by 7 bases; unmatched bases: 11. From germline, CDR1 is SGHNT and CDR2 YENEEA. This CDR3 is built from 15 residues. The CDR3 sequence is CASSNWGGAFNEQFF. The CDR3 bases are TGTGCCAGCAGCAATTGGGGGGGAGCCTTTAATGAGCAGTTCTTC.

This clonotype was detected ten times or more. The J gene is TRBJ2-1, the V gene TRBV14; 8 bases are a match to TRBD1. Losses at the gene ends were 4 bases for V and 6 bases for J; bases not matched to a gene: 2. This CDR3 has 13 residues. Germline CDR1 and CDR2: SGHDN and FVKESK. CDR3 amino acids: CASSPDRVNEQFF. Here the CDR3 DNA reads TGTGCCAGCAGCCCGGACAGGGTCAATGAGCAGTTCTTC.

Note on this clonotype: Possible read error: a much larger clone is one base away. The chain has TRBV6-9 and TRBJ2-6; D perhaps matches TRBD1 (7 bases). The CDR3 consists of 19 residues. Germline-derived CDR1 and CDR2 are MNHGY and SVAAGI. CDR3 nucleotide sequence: TGTGCCAGCAGGGACTACCCGACAGGGATGAGCTCTGGGGCCAACGTCCTGGCTTTC. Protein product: CASRDYPTGMSSGANVLAF.

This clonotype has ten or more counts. The CDR3 nucleotides read TGTGCCAGCAGCTTAGGGGGACAGGGTACCACAGATACGCAGTATTTT. It specifies CASSLGGQGTTDTQYF. The V and J genes are TRBV7-9 and TRBJ2-3; TRBD1 aligns across 9 bases. This CDR3 region has 16 residues. Germline values: CDR1 SEHNR, CDR2 FQNEAQ (reference sequence). V shed 1 base, J shed 2 bases, and the junction held 4 bases outside the gene matches.

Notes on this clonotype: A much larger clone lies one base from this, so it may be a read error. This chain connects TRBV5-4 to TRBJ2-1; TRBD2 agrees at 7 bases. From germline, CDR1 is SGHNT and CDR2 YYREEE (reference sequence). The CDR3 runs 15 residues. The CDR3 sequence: CASSLAGGRYNEQSF. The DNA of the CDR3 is TGTGCCAGCAGCTTGGCGGGAGGACGATACAATGAGCAGTCCTTC.

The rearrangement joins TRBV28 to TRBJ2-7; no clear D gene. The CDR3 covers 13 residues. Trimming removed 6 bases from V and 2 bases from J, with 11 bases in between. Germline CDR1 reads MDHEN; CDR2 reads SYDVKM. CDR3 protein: CASSWTAAYEQYF. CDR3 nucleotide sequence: TGTGCCAGCAGCTGGACCGCGGCCTACGAGCAGTACTTC.

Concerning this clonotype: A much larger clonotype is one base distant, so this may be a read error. The CDR3 sequence is CASSPQDISTDTQYF. The DNA for the CDR3 is TGTGCCAGCAGCCCGCAGGATATCAGCACAGATACGCAGTATTTT. The chain recombines TRBV14 with TRBJ2-3; D is uncertain. V lost 4 bases to trimming and J lost 0 bases, with 11 bases between them. The CDR3 extends over 15 amino acids. Germline V gene data show CDR1 as SGHDN and CDR2 as FVKESK.

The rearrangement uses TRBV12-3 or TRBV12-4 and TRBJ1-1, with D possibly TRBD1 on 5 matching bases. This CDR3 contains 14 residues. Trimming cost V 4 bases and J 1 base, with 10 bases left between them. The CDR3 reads CASSYRQSNTEAFF. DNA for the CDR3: TGTGCCAGCAGTTACCGACAGTCGAACACTGAAGCTTTCTTT.

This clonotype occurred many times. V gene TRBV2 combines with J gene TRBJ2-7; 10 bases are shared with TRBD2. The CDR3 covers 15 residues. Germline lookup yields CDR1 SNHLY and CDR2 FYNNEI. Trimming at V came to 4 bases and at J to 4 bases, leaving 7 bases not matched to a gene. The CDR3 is CASSGPSGSEYEQYF. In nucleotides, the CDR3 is TGTGCCAGCAGTGGGCCTAGCGGGAGTGAATACGAGCAGTACTTC.

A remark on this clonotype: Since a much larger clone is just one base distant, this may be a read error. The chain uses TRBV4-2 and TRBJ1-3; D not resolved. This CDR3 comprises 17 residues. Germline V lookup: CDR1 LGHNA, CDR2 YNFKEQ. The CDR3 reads CASSQEVASSSGNTTYF. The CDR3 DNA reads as TGTGCCAGCAGCCAAGAAGTCGCATCCTCCTCTGGAAACACCACATATTTT.